The 30 T cell receptor beta chains given below trace back to one sample, sequenced in a study of control samples from healthy donors and cancer patients. Some clones are missing from TCRdb's copy, which holds only in-frame ones; the method was immunoSEQ multiplex PCR. The top ten hold about an eighth of the sample, which has approximately 50,000 clones, about 90% seen once. Sequencing was done on a sample of PBMCs. These receptors were taken from an older woman with lung cancer.

This rearrangement joins TRBV7-3 to TRBJ2-4, with TRBD1 matching over 8 bases. CDR3 size: 15 residues. In germline, CDR1 is SGHTA, CDR2 FQGTGA. J was trimmed by 5 bases and V by 2 bases; bases with no gene match: 5. The CDR3 sequence is CASSLPDRGQNIQYF. CDR3 sequence (DNA): TGTGCCAGCAGCTTACCCGACAGGGGCCAAAACATTCAGTACTTC. Looking up the rest from reference TRBV7-3 and TRBJ2-4 gives the full variable domain: GAGVSQTPSNKVTEKGKYVELRCDPISGHTALYWYRQSLGQGPEFLIYFQGTGAADDSGLPNDRFFAVRPEGSVSTLKIQRTERGDSAVYLCASSLPDRGQNIQYFGAGTRLSVL.

The chain carries TRBV19 and TRBJ1-1; D gene ambiguous. CDR1 and CDR2 (germline): LNHDA, SQIVND (reference sequence). Trimming cost V 2 bases and J 4 bases, with 17 bases left between them. This CDR3 contains 16 residues. As DNA, the CDR3 is TGTGCCAGTAGTATAAGGGCCCGGGCGGGATTCACTGAAGCTTTCTTT. Translation gives CASSIRARAGFTEAFF.

The chain recombines TRBV28 with TRBJ2-7, with TRBD2 matching 13 bases. The length of the CDR3 is 16 residues. The J segment lost 3 bases and the V segment lost 2 bases, leaving 4 bases of the junction unmatched. Germline V gives CDR1 MDHEN, CDR2 SYDVKM. CDR3 in amino acids: CASSLVTSGRIYEQYF. In nucleotides, the CDR3 is TGTGCCAGCAGTTTAGTGACTAGCGGGAGGATCTACGAGCAGTACTTC.

The chain recombines TRBV5-1 with TRBJ1-2; D is undetermined. Germline CDR1 SGHRS, CDR2 YFSETQ. Deletions cut 0 bases from V and 4 bases from J, with 10 bases between. The CDR3 sequence is 14 residues long. The CDR3, as DNA: TGCGCCAGCAGCTTGGACAGCACCATCTATGGCTACACCTTC. Its protein product is CASSLDSTIYGYTF.

The chain recombines TRBV7-2 with TRBJ2-7; 7 bases fit TRBD1. After removal of 2 bases from V and 3 bases from J, the junction contained 4 bases not matched to a gene. Germline V lookup: CDR1 SGHTA, CDR2 FQGNSA. There are 14 residues in the CDR3. The CDR3 DNA follows: TGTGCCAGCAGCTTAACGACAGGGAGCTACGAGCAGTACTTC. This codes for CASSLTTGSYEQYF.

Only one count was recorded for this clone. This chain uses TRBV6-6 with TRBJ1-5; D is possibly TRBD1 (5 bases). Trimming removed 6 bases at V and 1 base at J, with 10 bases between. CDR1 MNHNY and CDR2 SVGAGI come from the germline V gene (reference sequence). There are 14 residues in the CDR3. The DNA of the CDR3 is TGTGCCAGCAGGGGGGTCCAAAGCAATCAGCCCCAGCATTTT. Amino acid sequence: CASRGVQSNQPQHF.

The CDR3 spells CASSILTGTVPGTQYF. DNA of the CDR3: TGTGCCAGTAGTATTTTGACTGGGACGGTACCGGGGACCCAGTACTTC. This sequence joins TRBV19 and TRBJ2-5; D is perhaps TRBD1 or TRBD2 (5 bases each). Germline V gives CDR1 LNHDA, CDR2 SQIVND (reference sequence). V lost 3 bases, J lost 7 bases, and 21 bases lay in between. The CDR3 is 16 amino acids.

V gene TRBV18 combines with J gene TRBJ2-1, with TRBD2 matching 11 bases. The CDR3 is made up of 14 amino acids. Per germline, CDR1 KGHSH and CDR2 LQKENI. With 8 bases clipped from V and 9 bases from J, the junction kept 9 bases outside the gene matches. The CDR3 region is CASAELAGEVEQFF. CDR3 nucleotides: TGTGCCAGCGCAGAACTAGCGGGAGAGGTTGAGCAGTTCTTC.

V and J are TRBV3-1 (or the pseudogene TRBV3-2) and TRBJ1-3; D may be TRBD1 (6 bases). V lost 4 bases, J lost 4 bases, and 11 bases lay in between. The CDR3 has 14 residues. Germline CDR1 reads LGHDT; CDR2 reads YNNKEL (reference sequence). The CDR3 protein is CASSPTGWGNTIYF. CDR3 in DNA: TGTGCCAGCAGCCCTACAGGGTGGGGAAACACCATATATTTT.

The chain combines TRBV3-1 (or the pseudogene TRBV3-2) with TRBJ1-5; perhaps TRBD1 as D (5 bases). Trimming removed 1 base from V and 7 bases from J, with 14 bases in between. CDR1 LGHDT and CDR2 YNNKEL come from the germline V gene (reference sequence). CDR3 length: 15 residues. Here the CDR3 DNA reads TGTGCCAGCAGCCAAGTATGGGGCCCGGAACAGCCCCAGCATTTT. Protein: CASSQVWGPEQPQHF.

The sample holds one count of this clone. V and J are TRBV5-1 and TRBJ2-7; D may be TRBD2 (6 bases). V was trimmed by 4 bases and J by 0 bases, leaving 14 bases between them. Per germline, CDR1 SGHRS and CDR2 YFSETQ. CDR3 length: 15 amino acids. The CDR3 protein is CASSLGGTVSYEQYF. In DNA, the CDR3 is TGCGCCAGCAGCCTGGGCGGGACGGTCTCCTACGAGCAGTACTTC.

The J gene is TRBJ2-1, the V gene TRBV7-8; 7 bases are shared with TRBD2. In germline, CDR1 is SGHVS, CDR2 FQNEAQ. V trimming: 5 bases; J trimming: 6 bases; junction bases outside the gene matches: 7. This CDR3 has 14 amino acids. The CDR3 DNA reads as TGTGCCAGCAGCCAGGCAGGGAGGGTCAATGAGCAGTTCTTC. Translation: CASSQAGRVNEQFF. The full variable domain, in which reference TRBV7-8 and TRBJ2-1 provide the parts outside the CDR3, is GAGVSQSPRYKVAKRGQDVALRCDPISGHVSLFWYQQALGQGPEFLTYFQNEAQLDKSGLPSDRFFAERPEGSVSTLKIQRTQQEDSAVYLCASSQAGRVNEQFFGPGTRLTVL.

V is TRBV2 and J is TRBJ2-7, with 11 bases fitting TRBD2. Looked up from germline, CDR1 is SNHLY and CDR2 is FYNNEI. V was clipped by 7 bases and J by 6 bases; unmatched bases: 11. This CDR3 has 15 residues. The CDR3 reads CASMILAGVITEQYF. The CDR3 nucleotides are TGTGCCAGCATGATACTAGCGGGGGTCATTACCGAGCAGTACTTC.

The genes are TRBV27 and TRBJ2-3, with 8 bases identical to TRBD1. Per the germline V gene, CDR1 is MNHEY and CDR2 is SMNVEV (reference sequence). The CDR3 loop spans 12 amino acids. V lost 3 bases, J lost 14 bases, and 7 bases stayed unmatched. As DNA, the CDR3 is TGTGCCAGCAGTTTGTTGACAGGGGTATCGTATTTT. This gives the protein CASSLLTGVSYF.

This chain uses TRBV4-1 with TRBJ2-3; D is undetermined. The germline gives CDR1 MGHRA, CDR2 YSYEKL. Trimming pared 1 base from V and 6 bases from J, leaving 2 bases between. The CDR3 is 11 residues long. DNA of the CDR3: TGCGCCAGCAGCCAAGTCGATACGCAGTATTTT. Translating it yields CASSQVDTQYF.

The V gene is TRBV5-5, the J gene TRBJ2-2, with D possibly matching TRBD1 (5 bases). V was pared by 4 bases and J by 4 bases, with 14 bases between. The V gene's germline CDR1 is SGHKS and CDR2 YYEKEE (reference sequence). The CDR3 has 15 amino acids. CDR3 protein: CASSPQVEITGELFF. The CDR3 bases are TGTGCCAGCAGCCCACAGGTCGAAATCACCGGGGAGCTGTTTTTT. The variable domain in full, completed from reference TRBV5-5 and TRBJ2-2, reads DAGVTQSPTHLIKTRGQQVTLRCSPISGHKSVSWYQQVLGQGPQFIFQYYEKEERGRGNFPDRFSARQFPNYSSELNVNALLLGDSALYLCASSPQVEITGELFFGEGSRLTVL.

The V call is TRBV27, the J call TRBJ2-3, with unresolved D. The CDR3 is 13 residues long. Germline CDR1 and CDR2: MNHEY and SMNVEV (reference sequence). V gave up 3 bases and J gave up 2 bases, with 6 bases separating them. CDR3 sequence reads: CASSFAVTDTQYF. CDR3 nucleotide sequence: TGTGCCAGCAGTTTCGCGGTCACAGATACGCAGTATTTT.

The chain recombines TRBV2 with TRBJ2-2; D perhaps matches TRBD2 (6 bases). Germline CDR1 SNHLY, CDR2 FYNNEI. The CDR3 consists of 15 residues. The V end lost 5 bases, the J end lost 3 bases, and 13 bases lay between the germline ends. The CDR3 coding sequence is TGTGCCAGCAGTCTCCGGGACTTGTACACCGGGGAGCTGTTTTTT. This encodes CASSLRDLYTGELFF.

Points on this clone: Other DNA variants within this sample encode the same CDR3. The chain combines TRBV5-1 with TRBJ1-5; D gene unclear. With 0 bases removed from V and 7 bases from J, the gap between germline ends came to 8 bases. The CDR3 consists of 13 residues. Germline assignment: CDR1 SGHRS and CDR2 YFSETQ. For the CDR3, the DNA is TGCGCCAGCAGCTTGGAGGCGGGGCAGCCCCAGCATTTT. Translating gives CASSLEAGQPQHF.

V gene TRBV5-1 combines with J gene TRBJ2-2; D gene unclear. The ends were cut back, 8 bases at V and 6 bases at J, with 17 bases in the middle. This CDR3 has 14 amino acids. The germline V gene has CDR1 SGHRS and CDR2 YFSETQ. The CDR3 spells CASAGSLGPGELFF. CDR3 nucleotide sequence: TGCGCCAGTGCCGGGTCTCTCGGGCCCGGGGAGCTGTTTTTT.

This clone was seen once. This chain links TRBV18 with TRBJ2-1; 8 nucleotides align to TRBD2. The CDR3 covers 16 residues. Per the germline V gene, CDR1 is KGHSH and CDR2 is LQKENI. J was trimmed by 5 bases and V by 0 bases; bases with no gene match: 6. CDR3 sequence: CASSPPLPGLDNEQFF. CDR3 nucleotides: TGTGCCAGCTCACCACCTTTGCCGGGACTAGACAATGAGCAGTTCTTC.

The chain uses TRBV10-3 and TRBJ2-1; the match to TRBD2 covers 12 bases. The length of the CDR3 is 15 residues. With V trimmed by 4 bases and J by 7 bases, 5 bases remained unmatched. Germline loops: CDR1 ENHRY, CDR2 SYGVKD. The CDR3 DNA reads as TGTGCCATCAGTGCGCCTGGACTAGCGGGGAATGAGCAGTTCTTC. Translation: CAISAPGLAGNEQFF.

The chain joins TRBV6-4 to TRBJ2-7; no clear D. Trimming removed 0 bases from V and 3 bases from J, with 12 bases in between. The germline V gene encodes CDR1 MRHNA and CDR2 SNTAGT. This CDR3 has 15 amino acids. DNA of the CDR3: TGTGCCAGCAGTGACTCGAGATATGGGTTCTACGAGCAGTACTTC. Protein sequence: CASSDSRYGFYEQYF.

Only one count was recorded for this clone. This specimen includes other DNA sequences encoding the same CDR3. The J gene is TRBJ2-1, the V gene TRBV20-1; unclear D gene. CDR1 is DFQATT, CDR2 SNEGSKA, per germline (reference sequence). The CDR3 has 11 residues. Trimming removed 3 bases from V and 10 bases from J, with 10 bases in between. The DNA for the CDR3 is TGCAGTGCTAGGGGGTCCGGCGAGCAGTTCTTC. Amino acids: CSARGSGEQFF.

The V call is TRBV13, the J call TRBJ1-3; 9 nucleotides line up with TRBD1. The CDR3 spans 15 residues. Germline trimming cut 5 bases from V and 4 bases from J; bases unmatched to any gene: 6. CDR1 and CDR2 from the germline V gene are PRHDT and FYEKMQ (reference sequence). The CDR3 loop is CASSPDRGTGNTIYF. The CDR3 nucleotides read TGTGCCAGCAGCCCCGACAGGGGGACAGGAAACACCATATATTTT.

This clone occurred a few times. The chain recombines TRBV6-2 or TRBV6-3 with TRBJ2-3, with D uncertain. The CDR3 extends over 17 amino acids. V was shortened by 2 bases and J by 5 bases, with 20 bases between the two germline ends. Germline CDR1 is MNHEY and CDR2 is SVGEGT. CDR3 amino acids: CASSYRTPGDGIDTQYF. CDR3 DNA: TGTGCCAGCAGTTACCGCACCCCAGGCGATGGAATAGATACGCAGTATTTT.

The chain recombines TRBV6-5 with TRBJ1-3; no firm D call. Germline V gene sequence: CDR1 MNHEY, CDR2 SVGAGI. This CDR3 is built from 13 residues. V was pared by 6 bases and J by 4 bases, with 10 bases between. CDR3 coding DNA: TGTGCCAGCAGCCGGACCGTCGGAAACACCATATATTTT. Translating it yields CASSRTVGNTIYF.

V usage is TRBV4-1 and J usage is TRBJ2-2; 8 positions agree with TRBD1. This CDR3 is built from 20 residues. The ends lost 1 base at V and 2 bases at J; junction bases unmatched: 15. CDR1 MGHRA and CDR2 YSYEKL come from the germline V gene. DNA of the CDR3: TGCGCCAGCAGCCAAGTTATGTTGGGATACGGGACAGGCAACACCGGGGAGCTGTTTTTT. Its protein is CASSQVMLGYGTGNTGELFF.

This rearrangement joins TRBV19 to TRBJ2-2, with D possibly being TRBD2 (6 bases). Trimming took off 4 bases at V and 7 bases at J, with 16 bases between the two ends. Looked up from germline, CDR1 is LNHDA and CDR2 is SQIVND (reference sequence). CDR3 length equals 15 residues. For the CDR3, the DNA is TGTGCCAGTAGTAAGGAGGGGAGTATTATCGGGGAGCTGTTTTTT. It specifies CASSKEGSIIGELFF.

This chain joins TRBV21-1 and TRBJ1-5; no check of the table's D call, TRBD1, against the DNA was made. TRBV21-1 is classified as a pseudogene. The CDR3 is 20 residues long. As DNA, the CDR3 is TGTGCCAGCAGCAAAGAAGGGACAGGAGAACCTCATGGGGGCAATCAGCCCCAGCATTTT. It encodes CASSKEGTGEPHGGNQPQHF.